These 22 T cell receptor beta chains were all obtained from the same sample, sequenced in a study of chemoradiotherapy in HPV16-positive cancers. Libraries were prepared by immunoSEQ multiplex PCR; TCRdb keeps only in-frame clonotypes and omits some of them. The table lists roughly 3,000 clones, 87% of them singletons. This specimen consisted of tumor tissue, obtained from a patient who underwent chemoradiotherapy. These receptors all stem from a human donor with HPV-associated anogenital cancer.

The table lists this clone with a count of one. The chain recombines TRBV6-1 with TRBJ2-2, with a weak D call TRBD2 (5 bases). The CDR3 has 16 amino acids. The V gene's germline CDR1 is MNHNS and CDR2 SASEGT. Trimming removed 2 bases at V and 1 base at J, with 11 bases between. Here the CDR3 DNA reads TGTGCCAGCAGTGAATTCGGAAGCGGGAACACCGGGGAGCTGTTTTTT. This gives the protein CASSEFGSGNTGELFF.

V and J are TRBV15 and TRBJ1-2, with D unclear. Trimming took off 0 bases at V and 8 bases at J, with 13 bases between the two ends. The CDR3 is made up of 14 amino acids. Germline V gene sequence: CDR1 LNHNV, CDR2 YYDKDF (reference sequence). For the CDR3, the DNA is TGTGCCACCAGCAGAGATCTAAGTCCGGGGGGCTACACCTTC. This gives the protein CATSRDLSPGGYTF.

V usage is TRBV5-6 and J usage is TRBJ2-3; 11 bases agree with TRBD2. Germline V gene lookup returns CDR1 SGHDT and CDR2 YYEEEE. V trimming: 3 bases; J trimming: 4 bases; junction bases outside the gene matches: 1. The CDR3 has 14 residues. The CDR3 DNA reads TGTGCCAGCAGCTCGGGACTAGCGGCAGATACGCAGTATTTT. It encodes CASSSGLAADTQYF.

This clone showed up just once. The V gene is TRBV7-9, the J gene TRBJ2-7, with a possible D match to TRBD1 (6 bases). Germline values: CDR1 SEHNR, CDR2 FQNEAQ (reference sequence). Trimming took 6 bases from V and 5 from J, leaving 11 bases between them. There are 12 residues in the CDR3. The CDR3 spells CASSTQGNEQYF. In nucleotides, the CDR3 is TGTGCCAGCAGTACGCAGGGGAACGAGCAGTACTTC.

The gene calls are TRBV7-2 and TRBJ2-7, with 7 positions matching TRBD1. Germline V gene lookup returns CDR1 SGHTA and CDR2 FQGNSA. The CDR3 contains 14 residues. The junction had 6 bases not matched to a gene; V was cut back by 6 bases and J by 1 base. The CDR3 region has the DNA TGTGCCAGCAGTTGGGACAGATCTTCCTACGAGCAGTACTTC. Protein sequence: CASSWDRSSYEQYF.

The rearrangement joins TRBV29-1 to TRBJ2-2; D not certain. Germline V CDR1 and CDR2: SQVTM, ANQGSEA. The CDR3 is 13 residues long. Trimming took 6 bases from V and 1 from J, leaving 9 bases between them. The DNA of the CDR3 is TGCAGCGTGGCTGTACGGAACACCGGGGAGCTGTTTTTT. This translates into CSVAVRNTGELFF.

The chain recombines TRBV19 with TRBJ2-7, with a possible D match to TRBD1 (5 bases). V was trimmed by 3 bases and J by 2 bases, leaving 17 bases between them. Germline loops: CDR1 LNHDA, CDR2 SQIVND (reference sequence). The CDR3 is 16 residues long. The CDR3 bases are TGTGCCAGTAGTATGGGGCTCGGAGCCAAAACCTACGAGCAGTACTTC. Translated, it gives CASSMGLGAKTYEQYF.

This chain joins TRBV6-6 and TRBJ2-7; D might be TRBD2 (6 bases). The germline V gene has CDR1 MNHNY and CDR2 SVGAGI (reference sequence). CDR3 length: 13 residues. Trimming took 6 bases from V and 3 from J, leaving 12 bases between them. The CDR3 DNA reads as TGTGCCAGCAGCCTTACGCGGGACTACGAGCAGTACTTC. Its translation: CASSLTRDYEQYF.

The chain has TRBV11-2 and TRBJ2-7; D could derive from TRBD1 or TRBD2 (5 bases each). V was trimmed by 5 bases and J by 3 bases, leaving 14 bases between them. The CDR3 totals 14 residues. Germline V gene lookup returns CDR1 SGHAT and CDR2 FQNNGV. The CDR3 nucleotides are TGTGCCAGCAGCCCAGGGAGCTCTATCTACGAGCAGTACTTC. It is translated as CASSPGSSIYEQYF.

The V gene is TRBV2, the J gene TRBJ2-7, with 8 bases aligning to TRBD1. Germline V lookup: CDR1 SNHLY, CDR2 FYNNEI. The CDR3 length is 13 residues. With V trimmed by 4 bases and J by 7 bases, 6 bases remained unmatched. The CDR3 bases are TGTGCCAGCAGTGGCCTGACAGGGGAGGAGCAGTACTTC. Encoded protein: CASSGLTGEEQYF.

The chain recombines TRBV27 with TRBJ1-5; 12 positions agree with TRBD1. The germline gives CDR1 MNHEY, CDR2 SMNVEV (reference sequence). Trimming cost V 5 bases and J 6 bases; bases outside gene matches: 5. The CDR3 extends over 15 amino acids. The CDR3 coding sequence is TGTGCCAGCAGTCGGGGACAGGGGGCAGGTCAGCCCCAGCATTTT. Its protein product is CASSRGQGAGQPQHF.

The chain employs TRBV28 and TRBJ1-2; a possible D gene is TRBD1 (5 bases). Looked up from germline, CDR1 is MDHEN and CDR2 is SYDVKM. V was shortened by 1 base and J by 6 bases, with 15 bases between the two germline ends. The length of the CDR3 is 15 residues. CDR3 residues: CASSLFERRGHGYTF. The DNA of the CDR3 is TGTGCCAGCAGTTTATTCGAGAGGAGGGGCCATGGCTACACCTTC.

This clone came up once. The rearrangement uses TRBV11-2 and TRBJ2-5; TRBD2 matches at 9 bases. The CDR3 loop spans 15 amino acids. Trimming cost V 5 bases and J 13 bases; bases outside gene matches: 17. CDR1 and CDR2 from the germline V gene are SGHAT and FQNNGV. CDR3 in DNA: TGTGCCAGCAGCCCCTGGGATGGGCTAGCGGGATCCCCGTACTTC. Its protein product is CASSPWDGLAGSPYF.

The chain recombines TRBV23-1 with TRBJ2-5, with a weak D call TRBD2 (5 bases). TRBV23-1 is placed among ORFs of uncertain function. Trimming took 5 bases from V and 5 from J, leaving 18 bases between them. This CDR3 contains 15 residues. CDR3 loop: CASSSHQMRGETQYF. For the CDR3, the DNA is TGCGCCAGCAGTAGTCACCAGATGAGAGGGGAGACCCAGTACTTC.

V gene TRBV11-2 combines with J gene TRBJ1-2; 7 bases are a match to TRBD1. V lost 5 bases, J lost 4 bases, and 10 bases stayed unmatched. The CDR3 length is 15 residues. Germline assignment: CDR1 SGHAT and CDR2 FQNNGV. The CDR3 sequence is CASSLQGREGYGYTF. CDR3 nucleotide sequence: TGTGCCAGCAGCCTACAGGGGCGCGAAGGCTATGGCTACACCTTC.

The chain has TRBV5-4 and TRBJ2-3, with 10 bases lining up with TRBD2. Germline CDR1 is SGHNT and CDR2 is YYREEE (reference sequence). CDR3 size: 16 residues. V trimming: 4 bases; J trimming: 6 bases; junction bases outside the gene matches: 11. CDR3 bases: TGTGCCAGCAGCCCAGTAAAGGGTAGCGGGAGGGATACGCAGTATTTT. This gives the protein CASSPVKGSGRDTQYF. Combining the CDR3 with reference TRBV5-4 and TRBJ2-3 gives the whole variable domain ETGVTQSPTHLIKTRGQQVTLRCSSQSGHNTVSWYQQALGQGPQFIFQYYREEENGRGNFPPRFSGLQFPNYSSELNVNALELDDSALYLCASSPVKGSGRDTQYFGPGTRLTVL.

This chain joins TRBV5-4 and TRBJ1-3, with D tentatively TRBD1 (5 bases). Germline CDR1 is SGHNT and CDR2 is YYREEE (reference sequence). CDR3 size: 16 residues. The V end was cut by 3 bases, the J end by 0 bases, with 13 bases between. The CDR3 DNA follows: TGTGCCAGCAGCTCCCAAGGGGTCCTCTCTGGAAACACCATATATTTT. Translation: CASSSQGVLSGNTIYF.

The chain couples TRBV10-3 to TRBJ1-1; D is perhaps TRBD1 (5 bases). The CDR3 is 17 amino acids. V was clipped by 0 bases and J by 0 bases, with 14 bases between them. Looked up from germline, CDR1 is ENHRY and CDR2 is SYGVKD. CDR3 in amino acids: CAISESTASPMNTEAFF. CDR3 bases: TGTGCCATCAGTGAGTCGACAGCCTCCCCCATGAACACTGAAGCTTTCTTT.

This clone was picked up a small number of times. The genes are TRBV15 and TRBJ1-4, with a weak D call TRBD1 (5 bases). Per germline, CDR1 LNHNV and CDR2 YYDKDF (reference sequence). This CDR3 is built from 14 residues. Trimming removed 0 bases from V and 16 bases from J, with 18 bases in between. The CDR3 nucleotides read TGTGCCACCAGCAGAGAGGGGGTCCAGCACACGGCGTTTTTT. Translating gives CATSREGVQHTAFF.

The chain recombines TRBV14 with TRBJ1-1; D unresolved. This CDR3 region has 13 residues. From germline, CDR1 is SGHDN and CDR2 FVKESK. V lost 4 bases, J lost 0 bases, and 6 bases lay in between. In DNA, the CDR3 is TGTGCCAGCAGCCCGAATCTGAACACTGAAGCTTTCTTT. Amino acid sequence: CASSPNLNTEAFF. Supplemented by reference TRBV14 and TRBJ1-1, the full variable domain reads EAGVTQFPSHSVIEKGQTVTLRCDPISGHDNLYWYRRVMGKEIKFLLHFVKESKQDESGMPNNRFLAERTGGTYSTLKVQPAELEDSGVYFCASSPNLNTEAFFGQGTRLTVV.

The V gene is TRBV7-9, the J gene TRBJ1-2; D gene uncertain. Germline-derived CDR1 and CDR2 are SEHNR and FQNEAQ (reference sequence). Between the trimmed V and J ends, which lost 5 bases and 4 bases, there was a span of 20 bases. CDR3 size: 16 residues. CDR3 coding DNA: TGTGCCAGCAGCATAGTTAATCATGGAAAGACCTATGGCTACACCTTC. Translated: CASSIVNHGKTYGYTF.

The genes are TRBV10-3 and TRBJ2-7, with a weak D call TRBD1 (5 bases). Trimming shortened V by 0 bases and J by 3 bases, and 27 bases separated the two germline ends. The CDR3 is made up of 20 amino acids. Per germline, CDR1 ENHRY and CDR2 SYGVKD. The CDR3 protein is CAISESPTFAPDRDNYEQYF. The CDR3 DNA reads TGTGCCATCAGTGAGTCACCCACTTTCGCCCCCGACAGAGACAACTACGAGCAGTACTTC.